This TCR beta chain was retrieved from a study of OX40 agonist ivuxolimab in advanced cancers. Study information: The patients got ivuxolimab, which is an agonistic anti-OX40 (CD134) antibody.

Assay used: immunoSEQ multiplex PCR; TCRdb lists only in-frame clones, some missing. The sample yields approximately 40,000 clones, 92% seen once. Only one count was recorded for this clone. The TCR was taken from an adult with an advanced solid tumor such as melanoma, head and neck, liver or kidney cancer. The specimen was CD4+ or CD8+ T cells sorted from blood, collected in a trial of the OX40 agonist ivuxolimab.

CDR3 amino acids: CSVVESNGYTF. In DNA, the CDR3 is TGCAGCGTTGTCGAGTCAAATGGCTACACCTTC. The chain carries TRBV29-1 and TRBJ1-2; D remains ambiguous. V was cut by 4 bases and J by 6 bases, with 9 bases left in between. Germline CDR1 and CDR2: SQVTM and ANQGSEA. The length of the CDR3 is 11 residues.